This is a list of T cell receptor beta chains from one sample in a study of cytomegalovirus exposure and HLA in healthy donors. Clones were read by immunoSEQ multiplex PCR, and TCRdb kept only the in-frame ones, dropping some. The sample lists 150,000 to 200,000 clones; 84% were seen once. The sample comprised PBMCs. Receptors were obtained from a boy younger than 18 in good health and CMV-seronegative. The CDR3 runs from the conserved cysteine through the conserved F or W. A D gene is named only where the DNA matches it firmly. Expanded clones get a size class; other rows say once, few or many, or leave the size out.

v_gene: TRBV5-5
abundance: once
j_gene: TRBJ2-2
d_gene: -
CDR3nt: TGTGCCAGCAGCCGACAGAACACCGGGGAGCTGTTTTTT
CDR3aa: CASSRQNTGELFF

v_gene: TRBV7-2
abundance: -
j_gene: TRBJ1-1
d_gene: TRBD1
CDR3nt: TGTGCCAGCAGCCAGGGGGCCACTGAAGCTTTCTTT
CDR3aa: CASSQGATEAFF

v_gene: TRBV19
abundance: -
j_gene: TRBJ1-5
d_gene: TRBD1
CDR3nt: TGTGCCAGTAGTACGTCCTCAGGGGGCTGGCAGCCCCAGCATTTT
CDR3aa: CASSTSSGGWQPQHF

v_gene: TRBV7-2
abundance: -
j_gene: TRBJ1-5
d_gene: TRBD1
CDR3nt: TGTGCCAGCAGCGTGGACAGGGGGAGCAATCAGCCCCAGCATTTT
CDR3aa: CASSVDRGSNQPQHF

v_gene: TRBV2
abundance: -
j_gene: TRBJ2-6
d_gene: -
CDR3nt: TGTGCCAGCAGTGGGACAACTGGGGCCAACGTCCTGACTTTC
CDR3aa: CASSGTTGANVLTF

v_gene: TRBV30
abundance: few
j_gene: TRBJ1-5
d_gene: -
CDR3nt: TGTGCCTGGAGACGAGGGTCCAATCAGCCCCAGCATTTT
CDR3aa: CAWRRGSNQPQHF

v_gene: TRBV9
abundance: -
j_gene: TRBJ1-2
d_gene: -
CDR3nt: TGTGCCAGCAGCGTAGCTTCCGACACCCCTGGCTACACCTTC
CDR3aa: CASSVASDTPGYTF

v_gene: TRBV5-8
abundance: -
j_gene: TRBJ1-2
d_gene: -
CDR3nt: TGTGCCAGCAGCCCCACAGGAAACTATGGCTACACCTTC
CDR3aa: CASSPTGNYGYTF

v_gene: TRBV5-8
abundance: -
j_gene: TRBJ1-1
d_gene: -
CDR3nt: TGTGCCACGTCCCAACAGAGTAACACTGAAGCTTTCTTT
CDR3aa: CATSQQSNTEAFF

v_gene: TRBV7-7
abundance: once
j_gene: TRBJ2-3
d_gene: -
CDR3nt: TGTGCTAGCAGCTTTATCCTAGCAGATACGCAGTATTTT
CDR3aa: CASSFILADTQYF

v_gene: TRBV4-1
abundance: few
j_gene: TRBJ1-5
d_gene: -
CDR3nt: TGCGCCAGCAGCCAAGTTCCGGAGAGCAATCAGCCCCAGCATTTT
CDR3aa: CASSQVPESNQPQHF

v_gene: TRBV5-5
abundance: -
j_gene: TRBJ1-5
d_gene: -
CDR3nt: TGTGCCAGCAGCTTATCAGGGAATCAGCCCCAGCATTTT
CDR3aa: CASSLSGNQPQHF

v_gene: TRBV5-1
abundance: -
j_gene: TRBJ1-5
d_gene: TRBD1
CDR3nt: TGCGCCAGCAGCTTGGGGGACAGGGGCAACAATCAGCCCCAGCATTTT
CDR3aa: CASSLGDRGNNQPQHF

v_gene: TRBV25-1
abundance: -
j_gene: TRBJ2-7
d_gene: -
CDR3nt: TGTGCCAGCAGTGAAATCAGAAACGAGCAGTACTTC
CDR3aa: CASSEIRNEQYF

v_gene: TRBV9
abundance: -
j_gene: TRBJ2-1
d_gene: TRBD2
CDR3nt: TGTGCCAGCAGCGTAGCTAGCGGGGGTCCCAATGAGCAGTTCTTC
CDR3aa: CASSVASGGPNEQFF

v_gene: TRBV11-2
abundance: once
j_gene: TRBJ2-1
d_gene: TRBD1
CDR3nt: TGTGCCAGCAGCCGAATTCCACAGGGGGCGCATAATGAGCAGTTCTTC
CDR3aa: CASSRIPQGAHNEQFF

v_gene: TRBV7-8
abundance: -
j_gene: TRBJ1-2
d_gene: TRBD1
CDR3nt: TGTGCCAGCAGCACTACTACAACAGGGGGCACTAACTATGGCTACACCTTC
CDR3aa: CASSTTTTGGTNYGYTF

v_gene: TRBV2
abundance: -
j_gene: TRBJ1-2
d_gene: -
CDR3nt: TGTGCCAGCAGTGAACAGCAGGCAAACTATGGCTACACCTTC
CDR3aa: CASSEQQANYGYTF

v_gene: TRBV15
abundance: -
j_gene: TRBJ1-2
d_gene: TRBD1
CDR3nt: TGTGCCACCAGCACAGTCGGGGACAGGGTTAAAGGCTACACCTTC
CDR3aa: CATSTVGDRVKGYTF

v_gene: TRBV7-8
abundance: few
j_gene: TRBJ2-5
d_gene: -
CDR3nt: TGTGCCAGCAGCCCTTCTAGGAATGTCGAGACCCAGTACTTC
CDR3aa: CASSPSRNVETQYF

v_gene: TRBV4-3
abundance: -
j_gene: TRBJ2-1
d_gene: -
CDR3nt: TGCGCCAGCAGCCAAGGGAGGGGGAGGGATGAGCAGTTCTTC
CDR3aa: CASSQGRGRDEQFF

v_gene: TRBV30
abundance: -
j_gene: TRBJ2-7
d_gene: -
CDR3nt: TGTGCCTGGAGTAATTACCGGGGGTACGAGCAGTACTTC
CDR3aa: CAWSNYRGYEQYF

v_gene: TRBV6-5
abundance: -
j_gene: TRBJ1-4
d_gene: -
CDR3nt: TGTGCCAGCAGGGCACAGGGTAATGAAAAACTGTTTTTT
CDR3aa: CASRAQGNEKLFF

v_gene: TRBV5-1
abundance: -
j_gene: TRBJ1-1
d_gene: TRBD1
CDR3nt: TGCGCCAGCAGCGGGACGGGACAGGGGGCGGCGAACACTGAAGCTTTCTTT
CDR3aa: CASSGTGQGAANTEAFF

v_gene: TRBV4-1
abundance: -
j_gene: TRBJ1-1
d_gene: -
CDR3nt: TGCGCCAGCAGCCAGGAAACAGGGTACACTGAAGCTTTCTTT
CDR3aa: CASSQETGYTEAFF

v_gene: TRBV5-1
abundance: few
j_gene: TRBJ2-1
d_gene: -
CDR3nt: TGCGCCAGCAGCACGAGCTCCTACAATGAGCAGTTCTTC
CDR3aa: CASSTSSYNEQFF

v_gene: TRBV6-6
abundance: -
j_gene: TRBJ1-4
d_gene: TRBD1
CDR3nt: TGTGCCAGCAGCAAGGGGACAGGGAGAGAAAAACTGTTTTTT
CDR3aa: CASSKGTGREKLFF

v_gene: TRBV2
abundance: once
j_gene: TRBJ1-5
d_gene: -
CDR3nt: TGTGCCAGCAGTGAACCCGATCAGCCCCAGCATTTT
CDR3aa: CASSEPDQPQHF

v_gene: TRBV10-3
abundance: -
j_gene: TRBJ2-3
d_gene: TRBD1
CDR3nt: TGTGCCATCGGGACAGATCGGCCGGATACGCAGTATTTT
CDR3aa: CAIGTDRPDTQYF

v_gene: TRBV5-6
abundance: -
j_gene: TRBJ1-1
d_gene: TRBD1
CDR3nt: TGTGCCAGCGCTGGGACAGGGAGGACTGAAGCTTTCTTT
CDR3aa: CASAGTGRTEAFF

v_gene: TRBV20-1
abundance: -
j_gene: TRBJ1-1
d_gene: TRBD1
CDR3nt: TGCAGACACGGGACAGCTGAAGCTTTCTTT
CDR3aa: CRHGTAEAFF

v_gene: TRBV5-1
abundance: -
j_gene: TRBJ2-2
d_gene: -
CDR3nt: TGCGCCAGCAGCTTGGCCGAGGCGGCCGGGGAGCTGTTTTTT
CDR3aa: CASSLAEAAGELFF

v_gene: TRBV6-1
abundance: -
j_gene: TRBJ2-1
d_gene: -
CDR3nt: TGTGCCAGCAGTGAGAGAGTAGCACCTTACAATGAGCAGTTCTTC
CDR3aa: CASSERVAPYNEQFF

v_gene: TRBV5-8
abundance: once
j_gene: TRBJ2-3
d_gene: -
CDR3nt: TGTGCCAGCAGCTTTGAAGGGGCTAGCACAGATACGCAGTATTTT
CDR3aa: CASSFEGASTDTQYF

v_gene: TRBV19
abundance: -
j_gene: TRBJ2-7
d_gene: TRBD1
CDR3nt: TGTGCCAGTAGTATTCCTGGACAGGGGGCTAACGAGCAGTACTTC
CDR3aa: CASSIPGQGANEQYF

v_gene: TRBV6-1
abundance: few
j_gene: TRBJ1-1
d_gene: TRBD1
CDR3nt: TGTGCCAGCAGTGGATTCTCCCGGGACAGGGAAGAGGCCCCGAACACTGAAGCTTTCTTT
CDR3aa: CASSGFSRDREEAPNTEAFF

v_gene: TRBV5-4
abundance: once
j_gene: TRBJ1-6
d_gene: -
CDR3nt: TGTGCCAGCAGCTTGGCCGGGGGGAGGGACGGGTCCCTCCACTTT
CDR3aa: CASSLAGGRDGSLHF

v_gene: TRBV6-1
abundance: -
j_gene: TRBJ1-1
d_gene: -
CDR3nt: TGTGCCAGCAGTGAACAGGGCAACACTGAAGCTTTCTTT
CDR3aa: CASSEQGNTEAFF

v_gene: TRBV7-8
abundance: -
j_gene: TRBJ2-1
d_gene: TRBD2
CDR3nt: TGTGCCAGCAGCTTAGTGGCGGGAGACCGTGGCAATGAGCAGTTCTTC
CDR3aa: CASSLVAGDRGNEQFF

v_gene: TRBV15
abundance: -
j_gene: TRBJ1-4
d_gene: -
CDR3nt: TGTGCCACCAGCCCGGGGTACACTAATGAAAAACTGTTTTTT
CDR3aa: CATSPGYTNEKLFF

v_gene: TRBV28
abundance: -
j_gene: TRBJ2-7
d_gene: -
CDR3nt: TGTGCCAGCAGCTTCTTCGGGTACAGGGCGAGCTCCTACGAGCAGTACTTC
CDR3aa: CASSFFGYRASSYEQYF

v_gene: TRBV6-5
abundance: once
j_gene: TRBJ2-1
d_gene: -
CDR3nt: TGTGCCAGCAGTTACGCGAATGAGCAGTTCTTC
CDR3aa: CASSYANEQFF

v_gene: TRBV7-2
abundance: -
j_gene: TRBJ2-1
d_gene: TRBD2
CDR3nt: TGTGCCAGCAGCCCCCTTTCCGGGACTAGCGGGAGCAATGAGCAGTTCTTC
CDR3aa: CASSPLSGTSGSNEQFF

v_gene: TRBV4-3
abundance: -
j_gene: TRBJ2-2
d_gene: -
CDR3nt: TGCGCCAGCAGCCGCCCCCGGGACTCTCACACCGGGGAGCTGTTTTTT
CDR3aa: CASSRPRDSHTGELFF

v_gene: TRBV6-5
abundance: -
j_gene: TRBJ1-2
d_gene: TRBD1
CDR3nt: TGTGCCAGCAGTGGAACAGGGGGCGCGAGTGGCTACACCTTC
CDR3aa: CASSGTGGASGYTF

v_gene: TRBV6-6
abundance: -
j_gene: TRBJ2-4
d_gene: TRBD1
CDR3nt: TGTGCCATCCAAAGGGGGCAGAGGGTTAACATTCAGTACTTC
CDR3aa: CAIQRGQRVNIQYF

v_gene: TRBV19
abundance: -
j_gene: TRBJ1-6
d_gene: -
CDR3nt: TGTGCCAGTAGTCCCTGGACACTCGTAGGTTCACCCCTCCACTTT
CDR3aa: CASSPWTLVGSPLHF

v_gene: TRBV5-5
abundance: -
j_gene: TRBJ2-7
d_gene: TRBD2
CDR3nt: TGTGCCAGCAGCTTGTTCGCGGGAGGGCCAAACGAGCAGTACTTC
CDR3aa: CASSLFAGGPNEQYF

v_gene: TRBV7-3
abundance: -
j_gene: TRBJ2-7
d_gene: -
CDR3nt: TGTGCCAGCAGCTTGACAAAACCGAGCTCCTACGAGCAGTACTTC
CDR3aa: CASSLTKPSSYEQYF

v_gene: TRBV11-2
abundance: -
j_gene: TRBJ2-5
d_gene: -
CDR3nt: TGTGCCAGCAGCTTAGCCAGAGAGACCCAGTACTTC
CDR3aa: CASSLARETQYF

v_gene: TRBV7-9
abundance: -
j_gene: TRBJ2-1
d_gene: TRBD2
CDR3nt: TGTGCCAGCAGCGGGGGGACTAGCGGAACCTACAATGAGCAGTTCTTC
CDR3aa: CASSGGTSGTYNEQFF

v_gene: TRBV5-8
abundance: -
j_gene: TRBJ2-3
d_gene: TRBD2
CDR3nt: TGTGCCAGCAGCCCCGGAGGCAGCGGGAAACGCACAGATACGCAGTATTTT
CDR3aa: CASSPGGSGKRTDTQYF

v_gene: TRBV15
abundance: few
j_gene: TRBJ2-1
d_gene: TRBD2
CDR3nt: TGTGCCACCAGCGGGTGGCTAGCGGGGGACAATGAGCAGTTCTTC
CDR3aa: CATSGWLAGDNEQFF

v_gene: TRBV10-3
abundance: -
j_gene: TRBJ2-7
d_gene: TRBD1
CDR3nt: TGTGCCATCAGTACCGGGACAGGTAGCTACGAGCAGTACTTC
CDR3aa: CAISTGTGSYEQYF